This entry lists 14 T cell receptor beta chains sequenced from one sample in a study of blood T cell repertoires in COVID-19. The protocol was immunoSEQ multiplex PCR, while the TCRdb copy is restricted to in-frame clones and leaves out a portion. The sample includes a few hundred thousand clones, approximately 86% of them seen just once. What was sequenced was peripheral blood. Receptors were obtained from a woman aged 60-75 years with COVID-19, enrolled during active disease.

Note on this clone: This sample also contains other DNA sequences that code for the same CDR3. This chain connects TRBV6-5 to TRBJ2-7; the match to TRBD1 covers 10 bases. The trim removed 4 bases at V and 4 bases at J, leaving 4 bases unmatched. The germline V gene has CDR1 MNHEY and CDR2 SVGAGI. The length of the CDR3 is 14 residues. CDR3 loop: CASSLDRGGYEQYF. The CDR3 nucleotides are TGTGCCAGCAGTTTGGACAGGGGGGGGTACGAGCAGTACTTC.

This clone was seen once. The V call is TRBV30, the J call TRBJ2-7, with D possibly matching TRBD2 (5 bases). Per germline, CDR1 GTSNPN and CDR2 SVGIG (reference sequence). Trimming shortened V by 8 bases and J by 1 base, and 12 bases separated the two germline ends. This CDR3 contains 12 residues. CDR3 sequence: CAAGRLSYEQYF. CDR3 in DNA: TGTGCCGCCGGCAGACTATCCTACGAGCAGTACTTC.

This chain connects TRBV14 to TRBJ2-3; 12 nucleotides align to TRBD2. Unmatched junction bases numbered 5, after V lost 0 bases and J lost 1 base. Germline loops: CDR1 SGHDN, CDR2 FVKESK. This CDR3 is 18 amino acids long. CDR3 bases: TGTGCCAGCAGCCAAGATCCCCGACTAGCGGGGGGCACAGATACGCAGTATTTT. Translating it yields CASSQDPRLAGGTDTQYF. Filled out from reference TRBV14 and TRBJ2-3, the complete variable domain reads EAGVTQFPSHSVIEKGQTVTLRCDPISGHDNLYWYRRVMGKEIKFLLHFVKESKQDESGMPNNRFLAERTGGTYSTLKVQPAELEDSGVYFCASSQDPRLAGGTDTQYFGPGTRLTVL.

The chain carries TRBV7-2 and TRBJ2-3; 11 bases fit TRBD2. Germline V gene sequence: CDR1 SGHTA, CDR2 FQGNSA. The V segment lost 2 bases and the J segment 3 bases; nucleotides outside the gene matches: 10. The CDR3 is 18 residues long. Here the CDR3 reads CASSLRLTIAGGTDTQYF. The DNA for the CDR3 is TGTGCCAGCAGCTTACGCTTAACCATAGCGGGGGGGACAGATACGCAGTATTTT.

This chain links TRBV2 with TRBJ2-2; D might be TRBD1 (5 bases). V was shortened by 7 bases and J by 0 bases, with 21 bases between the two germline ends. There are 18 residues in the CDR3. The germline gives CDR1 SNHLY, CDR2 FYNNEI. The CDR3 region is CASTKTARNAANTGELFF. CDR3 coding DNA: TGTGCCAGCACCAAGACAGCCCGTAACGCTGCGAACACCGGGGAGCTGTTTTTT.

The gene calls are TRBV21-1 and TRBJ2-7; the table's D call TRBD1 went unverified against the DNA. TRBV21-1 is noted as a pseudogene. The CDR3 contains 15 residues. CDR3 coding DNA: TGTGCCGTCAGTAGAGGACAGAAGGGGGCCTACGAGCAGTACTTC. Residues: CAVSRGQKGAYEQYF.

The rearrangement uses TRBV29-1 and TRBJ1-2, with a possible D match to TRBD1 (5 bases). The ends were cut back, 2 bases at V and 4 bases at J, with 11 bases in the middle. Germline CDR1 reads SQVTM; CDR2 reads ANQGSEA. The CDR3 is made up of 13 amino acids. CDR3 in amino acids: CSVERLGGYGYTF. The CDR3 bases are TGCAGCGTTGAAAGGTTGGGGGGCTATGGCTACACCTTC.

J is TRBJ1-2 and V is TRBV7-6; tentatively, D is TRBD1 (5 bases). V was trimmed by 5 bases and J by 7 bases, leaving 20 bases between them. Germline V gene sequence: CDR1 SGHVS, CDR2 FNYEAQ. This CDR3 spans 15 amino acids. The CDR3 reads CASSPLLGGRGGYTF. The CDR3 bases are TGTGCCAGCAGCCCTCTCCTTGGCGGGAGGGGTGGCTACACCTTC.

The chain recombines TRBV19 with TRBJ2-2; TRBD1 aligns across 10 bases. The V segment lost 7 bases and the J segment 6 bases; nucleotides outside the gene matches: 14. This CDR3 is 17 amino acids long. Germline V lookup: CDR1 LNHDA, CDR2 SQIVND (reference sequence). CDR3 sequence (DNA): TGTGCCAGTAAGGGCCGAGGGGGGACAGGGGTGTCCGGGGAGCTGTTTTTT. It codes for CASKGRGGTGVSGELFF.

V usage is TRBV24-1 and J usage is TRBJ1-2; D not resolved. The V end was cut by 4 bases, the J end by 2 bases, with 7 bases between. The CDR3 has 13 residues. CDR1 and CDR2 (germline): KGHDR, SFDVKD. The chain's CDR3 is CATSETGNYGYTF. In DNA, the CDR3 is TGTGCCACCAGTGAGACGGGGAACTATGGCTACACCTTC.

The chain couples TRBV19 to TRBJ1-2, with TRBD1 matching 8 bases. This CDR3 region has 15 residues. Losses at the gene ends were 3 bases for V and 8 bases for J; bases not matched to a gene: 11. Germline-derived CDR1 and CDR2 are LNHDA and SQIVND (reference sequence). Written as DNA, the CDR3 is TGTGCCAGTAGTATTCCGACCAGGGGGCCCTCGGGCTACACCTTC. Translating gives CASSIPTRGPSGYTF.

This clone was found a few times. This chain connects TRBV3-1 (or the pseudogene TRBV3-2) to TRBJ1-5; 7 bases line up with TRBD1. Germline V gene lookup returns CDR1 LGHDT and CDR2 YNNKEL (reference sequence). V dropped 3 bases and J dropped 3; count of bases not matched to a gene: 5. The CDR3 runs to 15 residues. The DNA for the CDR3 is TGTGCCAGCAGCCAGGGAGACAGGGACAATCAGCCCCAGCATTTT. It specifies CASSQGDRDNQPQHF.

CDR3 in amino acids: CASSGQGASVYEQYF. In DNA, the CDR3 is TGTGCCAGCAGCGGACAGGGGGCCTCGGTCTACGAGCAGTACTTC. The chain couples TRBV9 to TRBJ2-7; the match to TRBD1 covers 10 bases. The J segment lost 3 bases and the V segment lost 3 bases, leaving 6 bases of the junction unmatched. The germline V gene has CDR1 SGDLS and CDR2 YYNGEE. The CDR3 extends over 15 amino acids.

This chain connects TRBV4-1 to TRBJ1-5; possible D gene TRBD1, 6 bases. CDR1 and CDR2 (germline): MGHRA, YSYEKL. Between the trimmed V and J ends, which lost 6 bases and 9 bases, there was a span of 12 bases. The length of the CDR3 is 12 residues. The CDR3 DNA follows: TGCGCCAGCAGTAACACAGGGACGCCCCAGCATTTT. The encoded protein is CASSNTGTPQHF.